Below are 4 T cell receptor beta chains sequenced from a single sample in a study of radiation and T cells in renal cell carcinoma. Generated by immunoSEQ multiplex PCR, the TCRdb table keeps only in-frame clones and is missing some. Altogether 65,000 or so clones are present, 70% to 80% being singletons, with the ten largest covering about 6.3%. Stated time point: blood 4 weeks post-SBRT, at nephrectomy. The sample's treatment: 15 Gy SBRT to primary tumor, nephrectomy 4 weeks later. The sequences come from blood, collected from a patient whose treatment included radiotherapy and nephrectomy. The source of these receptors is a man in his 60s with renal cell carcinoma.

The CDR3: CASSELGQGSTNGYTF. The CDR3 DNA reads as TGTGCCAGCAGTGAATTGGGACAGGGTTCGACGAATGGCTACACCTTC. J is TRBJ1-2 and V is TRBV25-1, with 9 bases that match TRBD1. V was pared by 1 base and J by 6 bases, with 9 bases of the junction left unmatched. This CDR3 comprises 16 residues. Germline V gives CDR1 MGHDK, CDR2 SYGVNS.

This chain links TRBV6-5 with TRBJ1-1; D might be TRBD1 (6 bases). Trimming removed 5 bases from V and 1 base from J, with 14 bases in between. CDR1 is MNHEY and CDR2 is SVGAGI in the germline V gene. The CDR3 is made up of 15 amino acids. CDR3 sequence (DNA): TGTGCCAGCAGTCCGGGGTGGGGACAGAACACTGAAGCTTTCTTT. Translation gives CASSPGWGQNTEAFF.

V is TRBV5-1 and J is TRBJ2-3; D ambiguous. The CDR3 spans 13 residues. Trimming left V 6 bases short and J 3 bases short, with 11 bases between. Germline V CDR1 and CDR2: SGHRS, YFSETQ. The CDR3 loop is CASNPSPTDTQYF. For the CDR3, the DNA is TGCGCCAGCAATCCCTCCCCAACAGATACGCAGTATTTT.

This clone turned up a few times. The chain combines TRBV7-3 with TRBJ2-2; D uncertain. The ends were cut back, 0 bases at V and 6 bases at J, with 5 bases in the middle. CDR3 length: 13 amino acids. Germline V gene data show CDR1 as SGHTA and CDR2 as FQGTGA. The CDR3 bases are TGTGCCAGCAGCTTAACTGAGGCCGGGGAGCTGTTTTTT. Residues: CASSLTEAGELFF.